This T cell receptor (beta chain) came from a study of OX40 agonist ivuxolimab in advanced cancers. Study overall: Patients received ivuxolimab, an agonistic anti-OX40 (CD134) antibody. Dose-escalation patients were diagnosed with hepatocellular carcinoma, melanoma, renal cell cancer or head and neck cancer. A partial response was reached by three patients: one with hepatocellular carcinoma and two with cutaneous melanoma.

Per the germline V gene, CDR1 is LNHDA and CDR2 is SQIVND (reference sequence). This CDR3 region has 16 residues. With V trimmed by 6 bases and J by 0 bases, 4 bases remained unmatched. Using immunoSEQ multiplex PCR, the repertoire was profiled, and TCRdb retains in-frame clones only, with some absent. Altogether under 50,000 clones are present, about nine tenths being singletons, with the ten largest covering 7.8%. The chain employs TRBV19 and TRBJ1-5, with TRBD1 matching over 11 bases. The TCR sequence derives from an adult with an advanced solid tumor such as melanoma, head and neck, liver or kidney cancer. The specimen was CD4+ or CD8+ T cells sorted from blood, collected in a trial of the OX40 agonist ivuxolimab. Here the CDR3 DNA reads TGTGCCAGTAGGAGGGACAGGGGGTATAGCAATCAGCCCCAGCATTTT. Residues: CASRRDRGYSNQPQHF.